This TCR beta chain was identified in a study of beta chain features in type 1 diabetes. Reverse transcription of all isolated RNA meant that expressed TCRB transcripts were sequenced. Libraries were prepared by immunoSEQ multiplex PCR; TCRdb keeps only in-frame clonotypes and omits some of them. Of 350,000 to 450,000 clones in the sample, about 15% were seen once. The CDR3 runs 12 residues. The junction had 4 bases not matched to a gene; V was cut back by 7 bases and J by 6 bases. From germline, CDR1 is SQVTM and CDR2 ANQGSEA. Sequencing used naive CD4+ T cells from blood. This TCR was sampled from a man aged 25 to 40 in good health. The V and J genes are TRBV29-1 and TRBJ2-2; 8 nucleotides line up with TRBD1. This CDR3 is CSGTGYSGELFF. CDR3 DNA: TGCAGCGGGACAGGGTATTCCGGGGAGCTGTTTTTT.